This is a list of T cell receptor beta chains from one sample in a study of blood T cell repertoires in COVID-19. Some clones are missing from TCRdb's copy, which holds only in-frame ones; the method was immunoSEQ multiplex PCR. The data hold approximately 90,000 clones, with 89% observed a single time. Sequences were obtained from peripheral blood. These receptors were taken from a woman aged 70 to 79 with acute or convalescent COVID-19. CDR3s include the opening cysteine and the closing phenylalanine or tryptophan. The D gene is left open where the match is weak. Expanded clones are given a class, and other clones once, few, many or no size at all.

clone_size | cdr3_length | j_call | d_call | v_call | cdr3_nt | cdr3_aa
NA | 14 | TRBJ2-7 | TRBD2 | TRBV28 | TGTGCCAGCAGTCTTCTTGGAGCGGGAGGCGAGCAGTACTTC | CASSLLGAGGEQYF
NA | 13 | TRBJ2-2 | NA | TRBV25-1 | TGTGCCAGCAGTGACGCGGTAGCCGGGGAGCTGTTTTTT | CASSDAVAGELFF
NA | 16 | TRBJ2-1 | TRBD1 | TRBV14 | TGTGCCAGCAGCCCATACAGGGGTATGGCCCCAAATGAGCAGTTCTTC | CASSPYRGMAPNEQFF
once | 14 | TRBJ2-6 | NA | TRBV6-5 | TGTGCCGGGGGCGCGGTGTCTGGGGCCAACGTCCTGACTTTC | CAGGAVSGANVLTF
NA | 16 | TRBJ2-5 | TRBD2 | TRBV27 | TGTGCCAGCAGCCGTCTAGCGGGAGGGAGGATGGAGACCCAGTACTTC | CASSRLAGGRMETQYF
NA | 16 | TRBJ2-5 | TRBD2 | TRBV18 | TGTGCCAGCTCACCGAGGGAGCGGGAGGGCCAAGAGACCCAGTACTTC | CASSPREREGQETQYF
NA | 13 | TRBJ2-2 | NA | TRBV18 | TGTGCCAGCTCACGACAAGAAACCGGGGAGCTGTTTTTT | CASSRQETGELFF
NA | 14 | TRBJ2-7 | NA | TRBV19 | TGTGCCAGTAAGCCGGGACACAGCTCCTACGAGCAGTACTTC | CASKPGHSSYEQYF
few | 14 | TRBJ1-2 | TRBD1 | TRBV12-5 | TGTGCTAGTGGTGGGGGACAGGGAAACTATGGCTACACCTTC | CASGGGQGNYGYTF
once | 14 | TRBJ1-4 | NA | TRBV5-1 | TGCGCCAGCAGCCCTGGACAGTTTAATGAAAAACTGTTTTTT | CASSPGQFNEKLFF
NA | 15 | TRBJ2-1 | TRBD2 | TRBV6-4 | TGTGCCAGCAGTGAATTGGCTAGCGGGAGAGTTGAGCAGTTCTTC | CASSELASGRVEQFF
NA | 13 | TRBJ1-2 | NA | TRBV12-3/TRBV12-4 | TGTGCCAGCAGTTTAGCGCAGTTCTATGGCTACACCTTC | CASSLAQFYGYTF
NA | 12 | TRBJ2-2 | NA | TRBV6-6 | TGTGCCAGCAGCCGGAACACCGGGGAGCTGTTTTTT | CASSRNTGELFF
NA | 15 | TRBJ1-5 | NA | TRBV15 | TGTGCCACCAGCAGAGACCCTTATAGCAATCAGCCCCAGCATTTT | CATSRDPYSNQPQHF
NA | 17 | TRBJ1-3 | TRBD1 | TRBV19 | TGTGCCAGTAGTATGACGTGGACAGGCCGCTCTGGAAACACCATATATTTT | CASSMTWTGRSGNTIYF
NA | 14 | TRBJ2-2 | TRBD2 | TRBV6-6 | TGTGCCAGCAGTGGCGGGGGGGCCACCGGGGAGCTGTTTTTT | CASSGGGATGELFF
NA | 14 | TRBJ2-1 | NA | TRBV12-5 | TGTGCTAGTGGTTTGGGGGGGCCGGGAAATGAGCAGTTCTTC | CASGLGGPGNEQFF
NA | 14 | TRBJ1-2 | TRBD1 | TRBV10-3 | TGTGCCATCAGGGGGACAGGGAGTAGCTATGGCTACACCTTC | CAIRGTGSSYGYTF
NA | 15 | TRBJ2-2 | TRBD1 | TRBV18 | TGTGCCAGCTCACCGGGACAGGGAGACACCGGGGAGCTGTTTTTT | CASSPGQGDTGELFF
NA | 13 | TRBJ1-1 | TRBD1 | TRBV6-5 | TGTGCCAGCAGACAGGGGCTTAGCACTGAAGCTTTCTTT | CASRQGLSTEAFF
NA | 14 | TRBJ2-1 | TRBD1 | TRBV29-1 | TGCAGCGTTGTTAGACAGGGGAGCCCCAATGAGCAGTTCTTC | CSVVRQGSPNEQFF
NA | 14 | TRBJ2-4 | NA | TRBV5-6 | TGTGCCAGCAGGATGACAGGAGCCAAAAACATTCAGTACTTC | CASRMTGAKNIQYF
NA | 13 | TRBJ2-7 | NA | TRBV29-1 | TGCAGCGTTGTGAACGGGAACCCCTACGAGCAGTACTTC | CSVVNGNPYEQYF
NA | 14 | TRBJ2-3 | TRBD1 | TRBV6-5 | TGTGCCAGCAGGACAGGGGGCGGGGGAGATACGCAGTATTTT | CASRTGGGGDTQYF
NA | 13 | TRBJ2-1 | NA | TRBV10-2 | TGCGCCAGCAGTGAGTCTCGGAGGGTTGAGCAGTTCTTC | CASSESRRVEQFF
NA | 14 | TRBJ1-2 | TRBD1 | TRBV4-2 | TGTGCCAGCAGCCAGATGGACAGGGGCGGTGGCTACACCTTC | CASSQMDRGGGYTF